The present entry profiles one TCR beta chain with its context. The V gene lost 0 bases and the J gene lost 1 base, with 25 bases spanning the gap. CDR3 length: 20 amino acids. These data belong to a study of blood T cell repertoires in COVID-19. Study summary: T cells, B-cell-depleted T cells, or PBMCs provided the cDNA or gDNA that served as material.

In the source study's methods: By means of reference gene primer amplification, nucleated cell counts were estimated. TCRdb's table, derived via immunoSEQ multiplex PCR, lists solely in-frame clones and lacks some. V and J calls and clone size are as listed in that table; D and trimming were resolved from the DNA. This table holds 90,000 or so clones, around 88% found once. The receptor's source is a man aged 50 to 60 with active COVID-19. This chain connects TRBV23-1 to TRBJ2-7; maybe TRBD2 (5 bases). TRBV23-1 has ORF status, its function being uncertain. Sequenced input: peripheral blood. The CDR3 DNA reads TGCGCCAGCAGTCAATCTAGAGGCACAGTCAAACCCCGGGATTCCTACGAGCAGTACTTC. Encoded protein: CASSQSRGTVKPRDSYEQYF.